The T cell receptor beta chain under discussion was sequenced for a study of graft-versus-host responses after intestinal transplantation. Overall study: Recipients were given multivisceral, liver-intestinal, or isolated intestinal transplants. Each patient got anti-thymocyte globulin induction, then tacrolimus and steroids for approximately three years. Study-level points and caveats: Detected in recipient marrow were GvH clones, some of which were first observed in ileum or blood.

Germline V gene lookup returns CDR1 SGHAT and CDR2 FQNNGV. The germline V and J ends were trimmed by 0 bases and 6 bases, with 15 bases remaining between them. The CDR3 runs to 15 residues. A remark on this clone: Its antigen is still unknown.

Here immunoSEQ multiplex PCR was the method, and the copy in TCRdb shows in-frame clones only, minus some. The sample shows approximately 110,000 clones, approximately 93% of them seen only once. V and J are TRBV11-2 and TRBJ2-7, with a possible D match to TRBD1 (6 bases). The TCR sequence derives from a human donor who was the organ donor for an intestinal transplant. Sequenced here: unstimulated CD8+ T cells sorted from spleen or lymph node cells, sampled before transplant. DNA for the CDR3: TGTGCCAGCAGCTTAGAAGGCTCAGGGACATCCGAGCAGTACTTC. This translates into CASSLEGSGTSEQYF.